Below are 12 T cell receptor beta chains sequenced from a single sample in a study of beta chain features in type 1 diabetes. Expressed TCRB transcripts were sequenced because the isolated RNA had all been reverse transcribed beforehand. Clones were sequenced by immunoSEQ multiplex PCR, and TCRdb holds only the in-frame ones, with some missing. The sample has more than 250,000 clones, roughly 13% seen once. No antigen has been identified for these receptors. Study-level points and caveats: TCRB CDR3 length was moderately but significantly reduced in all four CD4+ subsets of Type 1 diabetes patients.

The sample consisted of naive CD4+ T cells from blood. The receptor source for this set is a man aged 25-40 years with type 1 diabetes.

This chain uses TRBV4-2 with TRBJ2-4; 7 nucleotides match TRBD1. Trimming at V came to 0 bases and at J to 1 base, leaving 3 bases not matched to a gene. This CDR3 comprises 16 residues. From germline, CDR1 is LGHNA and CDR2 YNFKEQ. CDR3 in amino acids: CASSQDTRGAKNIQYF. CDR3 DNA: TGTGCCAGCAGCCAAGATACCAGGGGGGCCAAAAACATTCAGTACTTC.

This clone was found a few times. CDR3 coding DNA: TGTGCCAGCAGCCAGGACAAACAGCCCTACAATGAGCAGTTCTTC. Its translation: CASSQDKQPYNEQFF. The genes are TRBV6-6 and TRBJ2-1, with D possibly matching TRBD1 (5 bases). V was pared by 6 bases and J by 2 bases, with 14 bases between. The CDR3 covers 15 residues. CDR1 is MNHNY, CDR2 SVGAGI, per germline (reference sequence).

This chain uses TRBV9 with TRBJ2-5; 11 nucleotides agree with TRBD1. Germline assignment: CDR1 SGDLS and CDR2 YYNGEE. This CDR3 is built from 15 residues. V shed 3 bases and J 4 bases; nucleotides not matched to a gene: 5. Here the CDR3 DNA reads TGTGCCAGCAGCGCCCGAGGACAGGGGGCAGAGACCCAGTACTTC. It translates to CASSARGQGAETQYF.

The chain carries TRBV9 and TRBJ2-1; 10 bases are shared with TRBD2. This CDR3 spans 16 amino acids. Germline trimming cut 2 bases from V and 7 bases from J; bases unmatched to any gene: 9. Germline CDR1 is SGDLS and CDR2 is YYNGEE. The CDR3 spells CASSVTAGLALNEQFF. In DNA, the CDR3 is TGTGCCAGCAGCGTGACAGCGGGACTAGCGCTTAATGAGCAGTTCTTC.

This clone was seen more than once but under ten times. The chain recombines TRBV7-3 with TRBJ2-5, with 7 bases that match TRBD1. Germline assignment: CDR1 SGHTA and CDR2 FQGTGA. Trimming took 1 base from V and 5 from J; bases not matched to a gene: 10. CDR3 size: 16 residues. CDR3 protein: CASSLRRQGERETQYF. In DNA, the CDR3 is TGTGCCAGCAGCTTAAGGCGACAGGGTGAGCGGGAGACCCAGTACTTC. The variable domain in full, completed from reference TRBV7-3 and TRBJ2-5, reads GAGVSQTPSNKVTEKGKYVELRCDPISGHTALYWYRQSLGQGPEFLIYFQGTGAADDSGLPNDRFFAVRPEGSVSTLKIQRTERGDSAVYLCASSLRRQGERETQYFGPGTRLLVL.

This sequence joins TRBV6-1 and TRBJ2-3; 9 positions match TRBD1. Germline V gives CDR1 MNHNS, CDR2 SASEGT. The CDR3 spans 14 residues. Trimming cost V 5 bases and J 6 bases; bases outside gene matches: 6. The CDR3 here is CASSRGTGPDTQYF. CDR3 nucleotide sequence: TGTGCCAGCAGTCGCGGGACAGGGCCCGATACGCAGTATTTT.

This clone was seen a few times. V usage is TRBV4-3 and J usage is TRBJ2-3; D unclear. The germline gives CDR1 LGHNA, CDR2 YSLEER. The CDR3 has 14 amino acids. Trimming left V 0 bases short and J 4 bases short, with 8 bases between. This CDR3 reads CASSQEGLADTQYF. The DNA of the CDR3 is TGCGCCAGCAGCCAAGAGGGTCTAGCAGATACGCAGTATTTT.

V and J are TRBV19 and TRBJ2-7, with 8 bases that match TRBD1. Germline loops: CDR1 LNHDA, CDR2 SQIVND (reference sequence). The CDR3 is made up of 14 amino acids. The junction had 7 bases not matched to a gene; V was cut back by 4 bases and J by 5 bases. The CDR3 bases are TGTGCCAGTAGTAGAGTGACAGGGGAGGACGAGCAGTACTTC. Its protein is CASSRVTGEDEQYF.

This clone was observed a few times. The J gene is TRBJ2-1, the V gene TRBV7-9; 13 bases fit TRBD2. CDR1 and CDR2 (germline): SEHNR, FQNEAQ (reference sequence). The ends lost 1 base at V and 2 bases at J; junction bases unmatched: 2. The CDR3 loop spans 17 amino acids. The CDR3 sequence is CASSLEGLAGPYNEQFF. The CDR3 bases are TGTGCCAGCAGCTTAGAGGGACTAGCGGGACCCTACAATGAGCAGTTCTTC. Drawing the rest from reference TRBV7-9 and TRBJ2-1, the complete variable domain is DTGVSQNPRHKITKRGQNVTFRCDPISEHNRLYWYRQTLGQGPEFLTYFQNEAQLEKSRLLSDRFSAERPKGSFSTLEIQRTEQGDSAMYLCASSLEGLAGPYNEQFFGPGTRLTVL.

J is TRBJ1-1 and V is TRBV9; D may be TRBD1 (6 bases). This CDR3 has 15 residues. Between the trimmed V and J ends, which lost 2 bases and 1 base, there was a span of 12 bases. CDR1 and CDR2 (germline): SGDLS, YYNGEE. The CDR3 nucleotides are TGTGCCAGCAGCGTTATGGGGGGGGCGAACACTGAAGCTTTCTTT. Translated, it gives CASSVMGGANTEAFF.

The chain recombines TRBV7-2 with TRBJ2-3; D possibly corresponds to TRBD2 (5 bases). V was cut by 5 bases and J by 3 bases, with 12 bases left in between. The CDR3 runs 14 residues. Germline loops: CDR1 SGHTA, CDR2 FQGNSA. The CDR3 DNA reads TGTGCCAGCAGCCCGGACTTAGTAACAGATACGCAGTATTTT. Amino acids: CASSPDLVTDTQYF.

CDR3 amino acids: CSVSAVSSYNEQFF. CDR3 in DNA: TGCAGCGTTTCCGCGGTTAGCTCCTACAATGAGCAGTTCTTC. The chain carries TRBV29-1 and TRBJ2-1, with unresolved D. There are 14 residues in the CDR3. The V and J ends lost 5 bases and 0 bases respectively, with 11 bases between them. CDR1 and CDR2 (germline): SQVTM, ANQGSEA.